In its sample, the clone carrying this T cell receptor beta chain was seen once. The CDR3 is 13 amino acids. Germline loops: CDR1 LNHDA, CDR2 SQIVND (reference sequence). V was pared by 10 bases and J by 5 bases, with 10 bases of the junction left unmatched. In the authors' methods: By means of reference gene primer amplification, nucleated cell counts were estimated. The protocol was immunoSEQ multiplex PCR, while the TCRdb copy is restricted to in-frame clones and leaves out a portion. D and trimming come from the DNA, and the V and J calls and clone size come from that table. The repertoire includes around 56,000 clones, 90% of them detected once, and roughly 15% sits in the top ten. The data are from a study of blood T cell repertoires in COVID-19.

V gene TRBV19 combines with J gene TRBJ1-2; 7 positions agree with TRBD1. The receptor's source is a man aged 80 or over with acute or convalescent COVID-19. The material sequenced was peripheral blood. The CDR3 DNA reads TGTGCCACCGGGGACAGATACCTTTATGGCTACACCTTC. Translation gives CATGDRYLYGYTF.